A single TCR beta chain is shown here with its context. Its target is not known. CDR3 length: 14 residues. Germline CDR1 reads MNHNY; CDR2 reads SVGAGI (reference sequence). Trimming removed 0 bases at V and 4 bases at J, with 9 bases between. The record originates from a study of cytomegalovirus exposure and HLA in healthy donors. Findings and caveats of the study: Many donors carried some public TCRs, although rarity characterized most TCR sequences. Altogether, 150 or so TCR beta chains were recorded as cytomegalovirus-associated. The tendency of first-cohort TCR clusters to co-occur in the 120 or so validation repertoires was the finding of a later analysis.

Clones were sequenced by immunoSEQ multiplex PCR, and TCRdb holds only the in-frame ones, with some missing. The sample comprises some 180,000 clones, around nine tenths of which are singletons, and less than 9.5% rests with the top ten. The V gene is TRBV6-6, the J gene TRBJ1-2, with unresolved D. The receptor comes from a man aged 25-45 years in good health and CMV-seropositive. Sequencing was carried out using PBMCs. The CDR3 DNA sequence: TGTGCCAGCAGTTACTCGGGCGGCGGCTATGGCTACACCTTC. Translated: CASSYSGGGYGYTF.